This T cell receptor beta chain appears in the sequencing data of a study of cytotoxic CD8 clonotypes in ibrutinib-treated CLL. Study as a whole: Investigators reported 24 partial and 2 complete responses; after median roughly 63 months, approximately 15 patients remained remitted and roughly twelve progressed.

This CDR3 is 15 amino acids long. Trimming cost V 6 bases and J 1 base, with 12 bases left between them. CDR1 is ENHRY and CDR2 is SYGVKD in the germline V gene. Using immunoSEQ multiplex PCR, the repertoire was profiled, and TCRdb retains in-frame clones only, with some absent. The data show approximately 45,000 clones, over 60% seen once. The gene calls are TRBV10-3 and TRBJ2-2; tentatively, D is TRBD1 (7 bases). The source material was PBMCs, sampled after 24 months of ibrutinib treatment. This receptor was identified in a human donor with chronic lymphocytic leukemia. CDR3 bases: TGTGCCATCAGGGAGGGACAGCTGAACACCGGGGAGCTGTTTTTT. Translating gives CAIREGQLNTGELFF.